These 27 T cell receptor beta chains share one sample of origin, sequenced in a study of blood T cells in healthy people across ages. Then a second PCR, running about 6 to 12 cycles, was carried out with a sample-barcoded 5' primer and a J-beta primer mix. TCRdb reprocessed the 5' RACE reads via MiXCR and lists one record per CDR3 protein. The sample holds fewer than 2,000,000 distinct CDR3 sequences, about two fifths seen once. The specimen was blood. The receptors derive from a human donor in good health.

The chain uses TRBV20-1 and TRBJ2-3; TRBD2 matches at 8 bases. Germline values: CDR1 DFQATT, CDR2 SNEGSKA (reference sequence). The V and J ends lost 5 bases and 1 base, in that order; junction bases with no gene match: 11. The CDR3 totals 16 residues. The DNA of the CDR3 is TGCAGTGCTTCGCATCCCGGGGGGGCGCGCACAGATACGCAGTATTTT. Encoded protein: CSASHPGGARTDTQYF.

This clonotype was seen at least ten times. The genes are TRBV20-1 and TRBJ2-1, with 11 bases identical to TRBD1. CDR1 is DFQATT and CDR2 is SNEGSKA in the germline V gene (reference sequence). The junction had 4 bases not matched to a gene; V was cut back by 6 bases and J by 3 bases. The CDR3 is made up of 14 amino acids. This chain's CDR3 is CSARGQGDYNEQFF. CDR3 sequence (DNA): TGCAGTGCAAGGGGACAGGGGGACTACAATGAGCAGTTCTTC.

V usage is TRBV7-9 and J usage is TRBJ2-1; 7 bases align to TRBD1. Unmatched junction bases numbered 8, after V lost 5 bases and J lost 1 base. This CDR3 is 16 amino acids long. Germline values: CDR1 SEHNR, CDR2 FQNEAQ (reference sequence). Here the CDR3 reads CASSADRDRSYNEQFF. Here the CDR3 DNA reads TGTGCCAGCAGCGCCGACAGGGACCGGTCCTACAATGAGCAGTTCTTC.

The sample holds a few counts of this clonotype. The rearrangement links TRBV29-1 to TRBJ1-2; D ambiguous. Germline V lookup: CDR1 SQVTM, CDR2 ANQGSEA. The CDR3 runs 12 residues. V was trimmed by 4 bases and J by 7 bases, leaving 13 bases between them. The CDR3 region has the DNA TGCAGCGTTGTAATAGGCCTGGGTGGCTACACCTTC. Amino acid sequence: CSVVIGLGGYTF. Full variable domain (remainder filled in from reference TRBV29-1 and TRBJ1-2): SAVISQKPSRDICQRGTSLTIQCQVDSQVTMMFWYRQQPGQSLTLIATANQGSEATYESGFVIDKFPISRPNLTFSTLTVSNMSPEDSSIYLCSVVIGLGGYTFGSGTRLTVV.

The rearrangement links TRBV7-2 to TRBJ2-3, with D uncertain. Germline CDR1 is SGHTA and CDR2 is FQGNSA. V dropped 5 bases and J dropped 2 bases, with 20 bases sitting between them. The CDR3 length is 17 residues. The DNA for the CDR3 is TGTGCCAGCAGCCCCACCCCCCCGGGTACCTACACAGATACGCAGTATTTT. Its protein is CASSPTPPGTYTDTQYF.

The chain joins TRBV20-1 to TRBJ2-5; 7 bases agree with TRBD1. Germline assignment: CDR1 DFQATT and CDR2 SNEGSKA (reference sequence). The CDR3 has 13 residues. The trim removed 6 bases at V and 4 bases at J, leaving 8 bases unmatched. CDR3 sequence: CSAPDRQGETQYF. As DNA, the CDR3 is TGCAGTGCCCCGGACAGGCAAGGAGAGACCCAGTACTTC.

The V call is TRBV2, the J call TRBJ1-2, with D unclear. Trimming took 2 bases from V and 4 from J, leaving 11 bases between them. Germline assignment: CDR1 SNHLY and CDR2 FYNNEI. This CDR3 contains 14 residues. The CDR3 sequence: CASSEQALAYGYTF. In DNA form, the CDR3 reads TGTGCCAGCAGTGAACAGGCGTTGGCCTATGGCTACACCTTC.

The chain employs TRBV20-1 and TRBJ2-1, with TRBD1 as a possible D gene (5 bases). Trimming left V 5 bases short and J 4 bases short, with 9 bases between. This CDR3 is built from 12 residues. Germline V gene sequence: CDR1 DFQATT, CDR2 SNEGSKA (reference sequence). The CDR3 here is CSAWGRYNEQFF. For the CDR3, the DNA is TGCAGTGCTTGGGGCAGGTACAATGAGCAGTTCTTC.

The rearrangement joins TRBV7-2 to TRBJ1-5, with D possibly being TRBD1 (6 bases). Trimming shortened V by 1 base and J by 9 bases, and 16 bases separated the two germline ends. Germline V gives CDR1 SGHTA, CDR2 FQGNSA. This CDR3 spans 15 amino acids. The CDR3 region has the DNA TGTGCCAGCAGCTTAGAGGGGGGAGGGATCGGGCCCCAGCATTTT. Its protein is CASSLEGGGIGPQHF.

The chain links TRBV6-2 or TRBV6-3 to TRBJ2-7; 12 bases align to TRBD1. With V trimmed by 7 bases and J by 7 bases, 8 bases remained unmatched. The CDR3 spans 14 residues. Germline V gene data show CDR1 as MNHEY and CDR2 as SVGEGT. The CDR3 nucleotides are TGTGCCAGCAACTGGGGACAGGGGGCGCGGGAGCAGTACTTC. It translates to CASNWGQGAREQYF.

The chain employs TRBV7-2 and TRBJ1-5; D is possibly TRBD1 (5 bases). The CDR3 sequence is 14 residues long. Germline V CDR1 and CDR2: SGHTA, FQGNSA. V was pared by 4 bases and J by 7 bases, with 14 bases between. The CDR3 spells CASSSGPTGQPQHF. The CDR3 coding sequence is TGTGCCAGCAGCTCAGGTCCCACAGGACAGCCCCAGCATTTT.

The CDR3 DNA sequence: TGTGCCAGCAGCTTAGTGGGGGGAACTAACAATGAGCAGTTCTTC. Amino acids: CASSLVGGTNNEQFF. The chain employs TRBV7-2 and TRBJ2-1, with D possibly TRBD2 on 6 matching bases. V was pared by 1 base and J by 5 bases, with 12 bases between. Germline CDR1 reads SGHTA; CDR2 reads FQGNSA. The length of the CDR3 is 15 residues. The full variable domain, in which reference TRBV7-2 and TRBJ2-1 provide the parts outside the CDR3, is GAGVSQSPSNKVTEKGKDVELRCDPISGHTALYWYRQSLGQGLEFLIYFQGNSAPDKSGLPSDRFSAERTGGSVSTLTIQRTQQEDSAVYLCASSLVGGTNNEQFFGPGTRLTVL.

The count of this clonotype is one. The rearrangement links TRBV2 to TRBJ1-2; 7 bases match TRBD1. Trimming took 5 bases from V and 2 from J; bases not matched to a gene: 8. Germline loops: CDR1 SNHLY, CDR2 FYNNEI. CDR3 length: 15 residues. For the CDR3, the DNA is TGTGCCAGCAGTCTCCCGGGACAGATAAACTATGGCTACACCTTC. Its protein is CASSLPGQINYGYTF. Drawing the rest from reference TRBV2 and TRBJ1-2, the complete variable domain is EPEVTQTPSHQVTQMGQEVILRCVPISNHLYFYWYRQILGQKVEFLVSFYNNEISEKSEIFDDQFSVERPDGSNFTLKIRSTKLEDSAMYFCASSLPGQINYGYTFGSGTRLTVV.

The chain is built from TRBV4-3 and TRBJ2-7; tentatively, D is TRBD1 (6 bases). Deletions cut 3 bases from V and 5 bases from J, with 14 bases between. From germline, CDR1 is LGHNA and CDR2 YSLEER. The CDR3 has 14 amino acids. The CDR3 spells CASSQEQGFNEQYF. CDR3 coding DNA: TGCGCCAGCAGCCAGGAACAGGGATTCAACGAGCAGTACTTC.

The chain employs TRBV4-2 and TRBJ1-5; D is uncertain. Germline lookup yields CDR1 LGHNA and CDR2 YNFKEQ. Trimming left V 3 bases short and J 3 bases short, with 18 bases between. The CDR3 has 17 amino acids. The CDR3 DNA reads TGTGCCAGCAGCCAGCCTCTCGCAAAAGACACCAATCAGCCCCAGCATTTT. The encoded protein is CASSQPLAKDTNQPQHF.

The gene calls are TRBV4-2 and TRBJ1-2, with D possibly matching TRBD1 (5 bases). The V end lost 6 bases, the J end lost 3 bases, and 17 bases lay between the germline ends. Germline CDR1 is LGHNA and CDR2 is YNFKEQ. The CDR3 covers 15 residues. This chain's CDR3 is CASSPTFRVDYGYTF. CDR3 in DNA: TGTGCCAGCAGTCCAACTTTCAGGGTTGACTATGGCTACACCTTC.

This clonotype was seen only a few times. The chain uses TRBV4-3 and TRBJ2-7; D is perhaps TRBD1 (5 bases). The CDR3 totals 15 residues. Germline assignment: CDR1 LGHNA and CDR2 YSLEER. V dropped 0 bases and J dropped 4 bases, with 13 bases sitting between them. This CDR3 reads CASSQDMGLGYEQYF. CDR3 bases: TGCGCCAGCAGCCAAGACATGGGGCTGGGGTACGAGCAGTACTTC.

The chain is built from TRBV4-3 and TRBJ2-5; TRBD2 agrees at 9 bases. The trim removed 4 bases at V and 5 bases at J, leaving 11 bases unmatched. CDR3 length: 16 amino acids. CDR1 and CDR2 (germline): LGHNA, YSLEER. This CDR3 is CASSLHYRGGAETQYF. CDR3 in DNA: TGCGCCAGCAGCCTCCATTACCGCGGGGGGGCGGAGACCCAGTACTTC.

The V call is TRBV10-3, the J call TRBJ2-1; D may match TRBD1 or TRBD2 (5 bases each). This CDR3 comprises 14 residues. The ends were cut back, 1 base at V and 7 bases at J, with 11 bases in the middle. Germline CDR1 and CDR2: ENHRY and SYGVKD. CDR3 nucleotides: TGTGCCATCAGTGAGTGTGGGACGCCGAATGAGCAGTTCTTC. Protein sequence: CAISECGTPNEQFF.

This chain's CDR3 is CSASPKHTQETQYF. CDR3 nucleotide sequence: TGCAGTGCTAGCCCCAAGCATACACAAGAGACCCAGTACTTC. The chain uses TRBV20-1 and TRBJ2-5; D is undetermined. The CDR3 length is 14 residues. V dropped 3 bases and J dropped 2 bases, with 13 bases sitting between them. Germline CDR1 is DFQATT and CDR2 is SNEGSKA (reference sequence).

This clonotype showed up just a few times. This sequence joins TRBV7-2 and TRBJ2-1; 8 bases are shared with TRBD1. Germline V CDR1 and CDR2: SGHTA, FQGNSA. The CDR3 consists of 15 residues. The junction had 6 bases not matched to a gene; V was cut back by 0 bases and J by 8 bases. CDR3 amino acids: CASSLARTGTYEQFF. The DNA of the CDR3 is TGTGCCAGCAGCTTAGCGCGGACAGGGACATATGAGCAGTTCTTC.

The V call is TRBV7-9, the J call TRBJ2-7; no firm D call. CDR1 SEHNR and CDR2 FQNEAQ come from the germline V gene (reference sequence). Trimming cost V 6 bases and J 1 base, with 16 bases left between them. The CDR3 has 15 amino acids. Here the CDR3 DNA reads TGTGCCAGCAGTTTCGCCCAAGGGCTATCCTACGAGCAGTACTTC. Translated, it gives CASSFAQGLSYEQYF.

This clonotype was found once. This rearrangement joins TRBV5-1 to TRBJ2-5; possible D gene TRBD2, 6 bases. The assigned J gene may be wrong: the sequence end matches TRBJ2-7 better. The CDR3 is 17 residues long. CDR1 is SGHRS, CDR2 YFSETQ, per germline. CDR3 region: CASSLATWGGRGDEQYF. CDR3 nucleotide sequence: TGCGCCAGCAGCTTGGCTACTTGGGGAGGCCGGGGCGACGAGCAGTACTTC.

This chain connects TRBV12-3 or TRBV12-4 to TRBJ2-3; the D is unclear. With 7 bases removed from V and 2 bases from J, the gap between germline ends came to 13 bases. The CDR3 has 14 residues. CDR3 sequence (DNA): TGTGCCAGCAAAATAAATAGGGCCACAGATACGCAGTATTTT. Its translation: CASKINRATDTQYF.

V usage is TRBV20-1 and J usage is TRBJ2-7; D call uncertain. The CDR3 totals 13 residues. The V gene lost 0 bases and the J gene lost 3 bases, with 9 bases spanning the gap. CDR1 DFQATT and CDR2 SNEGSKA come from the germline V gene (reference sequence). The CDR3 sequence is CSARDRMDYEQYF. CDR3 DNA sequence: TGCAGTGCTAGAGATCGGATGGACTACGAGCAGTACTTC.

This clonotype was detected many times. This may be a read error: a much more frequent sequence differs by one nucleotide. The rearrangement links TRBV5-1 to TRBJ2-5; perhaps D is TRBD1 or TRBD2 (5 bases each). Trimming shortened V by 0 bases and J by 5 bases, and 8 bases separated the two germline ends. The V gene's germline CDR1 is SGHRS and CDR2 YFSETQ. This CDR3 comprises 13 residues. CDR3 sequence: CASSLGGDETQYF. The CDR3 DNA reads as TGCGCCAGCAGCTTGGGTGGGGACGAGACCCAGTACTTC.

This clonotype was observed a handful of times. V gene TRBV7-2 combines with J gene TRBJ1-2; 7 bases map to TRBD1. Germline loops: CDR1 SGHTA, CDR2 FQGNSA. This CDR3 region has 14 residues. V shed 10 bases, J shed 6 bases, and the junction held 14 bases outside the gene matches. The CDR3 DNA follows: TGTGCCAACGGTCGGGCAGGGGGATATAATGGCTACACCTTC. Its protein product is CANGRAGGYNGYTF. Full variable domain (outside the CDR3, taken from reference TRBV7-2 and TRBJ1-2): GAGVSQSPSNKVTEKGKDVELRCDPISGHTALYWYRQSLGQGLEFLIYFQGNSAPDKSGLPSDRFSAERTGGSVSTLTIQRTQQEDSAVYLCANGRAGGYNGYTFGSGTRLTVV.